This T cell receptor beta chain was identified during a study of T cell repertoires in cytomegalovirus infection. This clonotype was seen ten or more times. Its specificity is unknown. Each CDR3 protein gets one entry after TCRdb re-called the reads with MiXCR. The data show around 770,000 distinct CDR3 sequences, 25% to 30% seen once. J lost 4 bases, V lost 5 bases, and 6 bases had no gene match. Germline V CDR1 and CDR2: LNHDA, SQIVND (reference sequence). There are 14 residues in the CDR3. The gene calls are TRBV19 and TRBJ1-2; 8 bases are shared with TRBD1. The source is a human donor in good health (CMV status not recorded). Some clones in this sample may be carry-over from other donors' samples. The sequenced sample was cultured CD8+ T cells from PBMCs, obtained from culture after CMV antigen stimulation. The CDR3 loop is CASSSPGGFYGYTF. Written as DNA, the CDR3 is TGTGCCAGTAGTTCTCCAGGGGGCTTCTATGGCTACACCTTC.